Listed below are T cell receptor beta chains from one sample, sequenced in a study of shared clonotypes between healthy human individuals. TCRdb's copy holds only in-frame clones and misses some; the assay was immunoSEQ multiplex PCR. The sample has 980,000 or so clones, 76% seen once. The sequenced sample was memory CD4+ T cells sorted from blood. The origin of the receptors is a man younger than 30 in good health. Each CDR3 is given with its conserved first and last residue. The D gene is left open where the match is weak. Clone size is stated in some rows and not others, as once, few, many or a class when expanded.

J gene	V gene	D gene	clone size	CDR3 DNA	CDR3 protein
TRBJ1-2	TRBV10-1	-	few	TGCGCCAGCAGTGAGTGGACAGACAATGGCTACACCTTC	CASSEWTDNGYTF
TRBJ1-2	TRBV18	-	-	TGTGCCAGCTCACCACAGGGTGGTTCGGATGGCTACACCTTC	CASSPQGGSDGYTF
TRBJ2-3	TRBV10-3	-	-	TGTGCCATCAGTGATGTCTCCCGGAGTACGCAGTATTTT	CAISDVSRSTQYF
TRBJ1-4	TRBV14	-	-	TGTGCCAGCAGCCAAGATACGGGTGGTAAAGAAAAACTGTTTTTT	CASSQDTGGKEKLFF
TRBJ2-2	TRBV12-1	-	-	TGTGCCAGCAGCTTCGGGACCACCCTGAACACCGGGGAGCTGTTTTTT	CASSFGTTLNTGELFF
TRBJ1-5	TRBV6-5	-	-	TGTGCCAGCAGTGGTTCCGGGACATTAAATCAGCCCCAGCATTTT	CASSGSGTLNQPQHF
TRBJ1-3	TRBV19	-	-	TGTGCCAGTAGTATGGTTAGGGCGTGGGGAAACACCATATATTTT	CASSMVRAWGNTIYF
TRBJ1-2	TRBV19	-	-	TGTGCCAGTAGTTGGGCTAACTATGGCTACACCTTC	CASSWANYGYTF
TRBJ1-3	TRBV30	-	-	TGTGCCCGCAGGGGTGCGGACGGAGCTCGAAACACCATATATTTT	CARRGADGARNTIYF
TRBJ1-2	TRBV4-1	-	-	TGCGCCAGCAGCCAAGGGGGGTTTTACGGCTACACCTTC	CASSQGGFYGYTF
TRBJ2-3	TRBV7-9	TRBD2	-	TGTGCCAGCAGCACGGGGACTAGCGGGGGAGCAGTAGATACGCAGTATTTT	CASSTGTSGGAVDTQYF
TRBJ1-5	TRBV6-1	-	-	-	CASSDYTFGQPQHF
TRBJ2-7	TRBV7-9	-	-	TGTGCCAGCAGCTTAGCGCGGCAAGGAACCTACGAGCAGTACTTC	CASSLARQGTYEQYF
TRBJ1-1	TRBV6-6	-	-	TGTGCCAGCACTCGAGGGGGGGCCGGTAACACTGAAGCTTTCTTT	CASTRGGAGNTEAFF
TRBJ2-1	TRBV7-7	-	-	TGTGCTAGCAGCTTAACGCCTCCCTCCGGTATCTCCTACAATGAGCAGTTCTTC	CASSLTPPSGISYNEQFF
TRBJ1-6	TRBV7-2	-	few	TGTGCCAGCAGCCTCCTACAGGGTTTCTCACCCCTCCACTTT	CASSLLQGFSPLHF
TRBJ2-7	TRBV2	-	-	TGTGCCAGCAGTGCCAGCTCCTACGAGCAGTACTTC	CASSASSYEQYF
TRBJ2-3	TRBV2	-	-	TGTGCCAGCTCCGGGACCGTCAGTAGCACAGATACGCAGTATTTT	CASSGTVSSTDTQYF
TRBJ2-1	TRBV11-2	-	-	TGTGCCAGCAGCTTGGATATCCCTCCCTACAATGAGCAGTTCTTC	CASSLDIPPYNEQFF
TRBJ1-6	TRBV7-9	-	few	TGTGCCAGCAGCTTATCAGGGTTGGAATCACCCCTCCACTTT	CASSLSGLESPLHF
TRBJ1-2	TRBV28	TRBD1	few	TGTGCCAGCATGCCGGGACAGCGCATCTATGGCTACACCTTC	CASMPGQRIYGYTF
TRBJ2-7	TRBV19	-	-	TGTGCCAGTAGTCCCATTGACTCGATCTACGAGCAGTACTTC	CASSPIDSIYEQYF
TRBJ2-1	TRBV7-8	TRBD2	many	TGTGCCAGCAGCGCGGGACTAGCGGTGGGGCTTGAGCAGTTCTTC	CASSAGLAVGLEQFF